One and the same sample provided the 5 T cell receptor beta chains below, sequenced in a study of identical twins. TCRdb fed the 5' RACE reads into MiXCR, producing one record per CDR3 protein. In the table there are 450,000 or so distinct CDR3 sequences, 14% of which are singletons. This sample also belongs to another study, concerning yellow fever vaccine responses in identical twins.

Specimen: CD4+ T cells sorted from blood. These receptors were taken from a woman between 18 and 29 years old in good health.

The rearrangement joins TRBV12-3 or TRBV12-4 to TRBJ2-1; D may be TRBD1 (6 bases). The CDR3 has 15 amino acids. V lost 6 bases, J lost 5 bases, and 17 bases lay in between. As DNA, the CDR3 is TGTGCCAGCAGAGATGGACAGTCAGGTCACAATGAGCAGTTCTTC. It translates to CASRDGQSGHNEQFF.

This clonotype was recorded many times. The CDR3 sequence is CASSLQVTSGKKDEQFF. The CDR3 DNA reads as TGTGCCAGCAGCCTGCAAGTGACTAGCGGGAAAAAGGATGAGCAGTTCTTC. V is TRBV11-2 and J is TRBJ2-1; 11 nucleotides match TRBD2. Germline CDR1 is SGHAT and CDR2 is FQNNGV. CDR3 length: 17 amino acids. Trimming took 5 bases from V and 8 from J; bases not matched to a gene: 14.

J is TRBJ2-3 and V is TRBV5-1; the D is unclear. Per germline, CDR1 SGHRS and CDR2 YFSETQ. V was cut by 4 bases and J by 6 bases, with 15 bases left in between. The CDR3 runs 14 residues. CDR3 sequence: CASSVGPLRDTQYF. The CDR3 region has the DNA TGCGCCAGCAGCGTGGGTCCCCTTAGGGATACGCAGTATTTT.

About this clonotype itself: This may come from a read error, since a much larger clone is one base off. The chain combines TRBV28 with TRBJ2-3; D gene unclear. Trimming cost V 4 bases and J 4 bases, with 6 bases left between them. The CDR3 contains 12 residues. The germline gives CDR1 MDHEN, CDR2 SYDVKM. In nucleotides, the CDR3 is TGTGCCAGCAGTTCTGTATCAGATACGCAGTATTTT. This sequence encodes CASSSVSDTQYF.

The CDR3 loop is CASSLERATDTQYF. The CDR3 nucleotides are TGCGCCAGCAGCTTGGAGCGGGCAACAGATACGCAGTATTTT. This rearrangement joins TRBV5-1 to TRBJ2-3, with D maybe TRBD2 (6 bases). This CDR3 is 14 amino acids long. CDR1 is SGHRS and CDR2 is YFSETQ in the germline V gene. The germline V and J ends were trimmed by 0 bases and 3 bases, with 8 bases remaining between them.